This T cell receptor (beta chain) appears in the sequencing data of a study of technical replicates of blood from four donors. The CDR3 is made up of 16 amino acids. CDR1 is KGHSH, CDR2 LQKENI, per germline. V lost 4 bases and J lost 5, with 20 bases in between. The method was immunoSEQ multiplex PCR; TCRdb's version includes in-frame clones alone and lacks a portion of them. This table has tens of thousands of clones, around nine tenths appearing once. The sequenced sample was T cells isolated from PBMCs. The sequence came from a human donor in good health. The chain couples TRBV18 to TRBJ1-1, with D perhaps matching TRBD1 (5 bases). The DNA for the CDR3 is TGTGCCAGCTCACTCCAAGGGCCTCTCAGGGATACTGAAGCTTTCTTT. It is translated as CASSLQGPLRDTEAFF.